These 17 T cell receptor beta chains were all obtained from the same sample, sequenced in a study of CD8 T cells in Susac syndrome. Reverse transcription of roughly 0.5 to 1 ug RNA used random hexamers. In TCRdb, the immunoSEQ multiplex PCR reads were re-called with MiXCR into one record per CDR3 protein. The sample consists of tens of thousands of distinct CDR3 sequences, around nine tenths of them appearing once. The sample consisted of CD8+ T cells from PBMCs. Source of these receptors: a human donor with multiple sclerosis.

The chain carries TRBV19 and TRBJ1-1; weak D call: TRBD1 (5 bases). This CDR3 contains 15 residues. Germline CDR1 LNHDA, CDR2 SQIVND (reference sequence). Trimming shortened V by 4 bases and J by 10 bases, and 22 bases separated the two germline ends. The CDR3 DNA follows: TGTGCCAGTAGTACGACAACAGGTCCTCCTCTTGGAGCTTTCTTT. Translation gives CASSTTTGPPLGAFF.

V usage is TRBV15 and J usage is TRBJ2-2; 8 bases map to TRBD2. From germline, CDR1 is LNHNV and CDR2 YYDKDF (reference sequence). The CDR3 is 17 amino acids. V was clipped by 0 bases and J by 5 bases; unmatched bases: 8. The CDR3 loop is CATSRDTSGSRTGELFF. In DNA form, the CDR3 reads TGTGCCACCAGCAGAGATACGAGCGGGAGCCGTACCGGGGAGCTGTTTTTT.

The chain carries TRBV5-6 and TRBJ2-7, with D unresolved. Per the germline V gene, CDR1 is SGHDT and CDR2 is YYEEEE. The CDR3 length is 13 residues. Trimming took off 4 bases at V and 6 bases at J, with 14 bases between the two ends. CDR3 residues: CASSTTQAGEQYF. The CDR3 coding sequence is TGTGCCAGCAGCACTACGCAAGCAGGCGAGCAGTACTTC.

The rearrangement uses TRBV28 and TRBJ2-1; possible D gene TRBD1, 6 bases. The germline V gene has CDR1 MDHEN and CDR2 SYDVKM. Deletions cut 3 bases from V and 0 bases from J, with 15 bases between. This CDR3 is 17 amino acids long. The CDR3 is CASSLRDRSRSYNEQFF. CDR3 coding DNA: TGTGCCAGCAGTTTGAGAGACAGGTCTCGCTCCTACAATGAGCAGTTCTTC.

The chain links TRBV6-5 to TRBJ2-5; perhaps TRBD1 as D (5 bases). V was cut by 2 bases and J by 7 bases, with 14 bases left in between. The CDR3 runs 14 residues. Per germline, CDR1 MNHEY and CDR2 SVGAGI. Here the CDR3 DNA reads TGTGCCAGCAGTTACATCCAGGGTCTGGGGACCCAGTACTTC. Its protein product is CASSYIQGLGTQYF.

CDR3 sequence: CASSHGREGTDTQYF. The CDR3, as DNA: TGCGCCAGCAGCCATGGGCGGGAAGGGACAGATACGCAGTATTTT. This rearrangement joins TRBV4-3 to TRBJ2-3; maybe TRBD2 (6 bases). Trimming took off 3 bases at V and 3 bases at J, with 13 bases between the two ends. CDR1 LGHNA and CDR2 YSLEER come from the germline V gene. This CDR3 region has 15 residues.

The V and J genes are TRBV29-1 and TRBJ2-2; the D is unclear. This CDR3 has 13 amino acids. V was trimmed by 4 bases and J by 5 bases, leaving 11 bases between them. CDR1 SQVTM and CDR2 ANQGSEA come from the germline V gene. In nucleotides, the CDR3 is TGCAGCGTTGTCCCTCCGCGTACCGGGGAGCTGTTTTTT. It is translated as CSVVPPRTGELFF.

J is TRBJ2-1 and V is TRBV20-1; no definite D call. Germline V gene sequence: CDR1 DFQATT, CDR2 SNEGSKA (reference sequence). V lost 0 bases to trimming and J lost 0 bases, with 18 bases between them. The CDR3 spans 18 residues. The CDR3 DNA follows: TGCAGTGCTAGAGACCGGCAAAAAGCCAGGAGCTCCTACAATGAGCAGTTCTTC. Amino acids: CSARDRQKARSSYNEQFF.

This chain uses TRBV13 with TRBJ2-5; no definite D call. With 4 bases removed from V and 2 bases from J, the gap between germline ends came to 11 bases. CDR1 and CDR2 (germline): PRHDT, FYEKMQ (reference sequence). CDR3 length: 14 amino acids. Here the CDR3 reads CASSSLTEQETQYF. CDR3 nucleotide sequence: TGTGCCAGCAGCTCTTTGACGGAGCAAGAGACCCAGTACTTC.

This rearrangement joins TRBV5-6 to TRBJ2-7; D is ambiguous. V dropped 2 bases and J dropped 1 base, with 10 bases sitting between them. Germline assignment: CDR1 SGHDT and CDR2 YYEEEE. The CDR3 loop spans 14 amino acids. CDR3 in amino acids: CASSFGSSSYEQYF. The CDR3 bases are TGTGCCAGCAGCTTTGGTTCCAGTTCCTACGAGCAGTACTTC.

The chain uses TRBV27 and TRBJ2-4; possible D gene TRBD2, 5 bases. The CDR3 loop spans 17 amino acids. Trimming pared 5 bases from V and 0 bases from J, leaving 17 bases between. CDR1 is MNHEY and CDR2 is SMNVEV in the germline V gene (reference sequence). CDR3: CASSPLGSGLAKNIQYF. CDR3 nucleotides: TGTGCCAGCAGTCCCCTTGGAAGCGGTTTAGCCAAAAACATTCAGTACTTC.

The gene calls are TRBV19 and TRBJ2-7, with D perhaps TRBD1 (7 bases). This CDR3 is 16 amino acids long. The V end was cut by 1 base, the J end by 2 bases, with 15 bases between. The V gene's germline CDR1 is LNHDA and CDR2 SQIVND (reference sequence). CDR3 region: CASSIGYGRGAYEQYF. CDR3 nucleotides: TGTGCCAGTAGTATAGGTTACGGCAGGGGGGCCTACGAGCAGTACTTC.

This chain links TRBV7-8 with TRBJ2-1; D call uncertain. The CDR3 contains 12 residues. The V end lost 2 bases, the J end lost 8 bases, and 7 bases lay between the germline ends. The germline CDR1 and CDR2 sequences are SGHVS and FQNEAQ. The CDR3 DNA reads TGTGCCAGCAGCTTATTGGCCGATGAGCAGTTCTTC. This translates into CASSLLADEQFF.

V gene TRBV29-1 combines with J gene TRBJ1-1; the D gene is possibly TRBD1 (5 bases). V was clipped by 4 bases and J by 1 base, with 7 bases between them. In germline, CDR1 is SQVTM, CDR2 ANQGSEA. CDR3 size: 12 residues. DNA for the CDR3: TGCAGCGTTGCCAGGGAGAACACTGAAGCTTTCTTT. Protein sequence: CSVARENTEAFF. Complete variable domain (other parts from reference TRBV29-1 and TRBJ1-1): SAVISQKPSRDICQRGTSLTIQCQVDSQVTMMFWYRQQPGQSLTLIATANQGSEATYESGFVIDKFPISRPNLTFSTLTVSNMSPEDSSIYLCSVARENTEAFFGQGTRLTVV.

The rearrangement uses TRBV6-2 or TRBV6-3 and TRBJ2-7; 9 bases are a match to TRBD2. The germline gives CDR1 MNHEY, CDR2 SVGEGT. V shed 0 bases, J shed 0 bases, and the junction held 3 bases outside the gene matches. The CDR3 has 16 residues. The CDR3 nucleotides are TGTGCCAGCAGTTACTCGGGCGGGAGGGCCTCCTACGAGCAGTACTTC. This codes for CASSYSGGRASYEQYF.

J is TRBJ2-7 and V is TRBV2, with a possible D match to TRBD1 (6 bases). Trimming took off 10 bases at V and 3 bases at J, with 16 bases between the two ends. Germline CDR1 SNHLY, CDR2 FYNNEI. CDR3 length: 13 residues. CDR3 coding DNA: TGTGCCATAGCCGGGACACTGATCTACGAGCAGTACTTC. Its protein product is CAIAGTLIYEQYF.

The chain recombines TRBV20-1 with TRBJ1-5; 9 positions match TRBD1. The V segment lost 6 bases and the J segment 6 bases; nucleotides outside the gene matches: 9. The germline CDR1 and CDR2 sequences are DFQATT and SNEGSKA (reference sequence). The CDR3 contains 14 residues. CDR3 in amino acids: CSASKGQGVQPQHF. The DNA for the CDR3 is TGCAGTGCATCTAAGGGACAGGGTGTTCAGCCCCAGCATTTT.